What follows is one TCR beta chain and its context. Its antigen is not identified. Amplification used 60 Vbeta primers and 13 Jbeta primers. Generated by immunoSEQ multiplex PCR, the TCRdb table keeps only in-frame clones and is missing some. The sample table includes tens of thousands of clones. This entry belongs to a study of cytomegalovirus exposure and HLA in healthy donors. Overall study findings and caveats: Some highly shared sequence variants likely arose as a pipeline artifact.

The sequenced material came from PBMCs. This TCR derives from a woman aged 55-69 years in good health and CMV-seropositive.

The CDR3, as DNA: TGCAGCGTTGCGGGACAGAACACCGGGGAGCTGTTTTTT. Its translation: CSVAGQNTGELFF. The chain couples TRBV29-1 to TRBJ2-2, with D tentatively TRBD1 (6 bases). The CDR3 has 13 amino acids. The ends were cut back, 4 bases at V and 1 base at J, with 7 bases in the middle. The germline V gene has CDR1 SQVTM and CDR2 ANQGSEA.